The 28 T cell receptor beta chains given below trace back to one sample, sequenced in a study of blood T cell repertoires in COVID-19. Measured with immunoSEQ multiplex PCR; TCRdb has only the in-frame clones, and not every one. The sample lists around 280,000 clones; 90% were seen once. The sample taken for sequencing was PBMCs or T cells enriched from blood (not recorded which). These receptors all stem from a woman younger than 30 with acute COVID-19.

The genes are TRBV27 and TRBJ1-5; D unresolved. The CDR3 length is 15 residues. Trimming removed 5 bases from V and 0 bases from J, with 11 bases in between. Germline CDR1 reads MNHEY; CDR2 reads SMNVEV (reference sequence). The CDR3 sequence: CASSRIGDSNQPQHF. CDR3 nucleotides: TGTGCCAGCAGTCGAATCGGGGATAGCAATCAGCCCCAGCATTTT.

The chain uses TRBV18 and TRBJ1-1, with D maybe TRBD1 (5 bases). Germline values: CDR1 KGHSH, CDR2 LQKENI. V lost 5 bases and J 1 base, leaving 8 bases between the germline ends. The CDR3 is made up of 13 amino acids. In DNA, the CDR3 is TGTGCCAGCTCATCGGGGGAGAACACTGAAGCTTTCTTT. This sequence encodes CASSSGENTEAFF. Looking up the rest from reference TRBV18 and TRBJ1-1 gives the full variable domain: NAGVMQNPRHLVRRRGQEARLRCSPMKGHSHVYWYRQLPEEGLKFMVYLQKENIIDESGMPKERFSAEFPKEGPSILRIQQVVRGDSAAYFCASSSGENTEAFFGQGTRLTVV.

The rearrangement uses TRBV21-1 and TRBJ2-3; the DNA was not used to check the table's D call, TRBD1. TRBV21-1 is a known pseudogene. The CDR3 has 16 amino acids. The CDR3 DNA is TGTGCCAGCAGCAAATACAGGGGATGGAACACAGATACGCAGTATTTT. It is translated as CASSKYRGWNTDTQYF.

The V and J genes are TRBV19 and TRBJ2-2; 7 bases map to TRBD2. In germline, CDR1 is LNHDA, CDR2 SQIVND (reference sequence). The CDR3 contains 17 residues. J lost 5 bases, V lost 3 bases, and 12 bases had no gene match. The CDR3, as DNA: TGTGCCAGTAGTATTCTAATCTCGAGCGGGAAGACCGGGGAGCTGTTTTTT. This codes for CASSILISSGKTGELFF. The full variable domain, in which reference TRBV19 and TRBJ2-2 provide the parts outside the CDR3, is DGGITQSPKYLFRKEGQNVTLSCEQNLNHDAMYWYRQDPGQGLRLIYYSQIVNDFQKGDIAEGYSVSREKKESFPLTVTSAQKNPTAFYLCASSILISSGKTGELFFGEGSRLTVL.

This clone was seen a handful of times. The V call is TRBV30, the J call TRBJ1-1, with D unresolved. V lost 1 base to trimming and J lost 1 base, with 7 bases between them. Germline CDR1 is GTSNPN and CDR2 is SVGIG (reference sequence). The CDR3 runs 13 residues. CDR3: CAWSGPWNTEAFF. The CDR3 coding sequence is TGTGCCTGGAGTGGTCCTTGGAACACTGAAGCTTTCTTT.

The CDR3: CASRTREDAFF. For the CDR3, the DNA is TGTGCCAGCAGGACGAGGGAGGACGCTTTCTTT. J is TRBJ1-1 and V is TRBV6-5; D is ambiguous. V dropped 6 bases and J dropped 11 bases, with 13 bases sitting between them. Germline lookup yields CDR1 MNHEY and CDR2 SVGAGI. This CDR3 is built from 11 residues.

This chain connects TRBV6-5 to TRBJ2-7; 7 bases line up with TRBD1. The CDR3 is 12 residues long. From germline, CDR1 is MNHEY and CDR2 SVGAGI. Trimming cost V 6 bases and J 3 bases; bases outside gene matches: 2. Written as DNA, the CDR3 is TGTGCCAGCAGAGGGGGCCTCTACGAGCAGTACTTC. Protein: CASRGGLYEQYF.

The genes are TRBV7-2 and TRBJ1-1; TRBD1 is a possible D gene (6 bases). In germline, CDR1 is SGHTA, CDR2 FQGNSA. The CDR3 contains 14 residues. V was clipped by 6 bases and J by 1 base, with 12 bases between them. The CDR3 here is CASSRGGWNTEAFF. The CDR3 bases are TGTGCCAGCAGTAGGGGGGGGTGGAACACTGAAGCTTTCTTT. The variable domain in full, completed from reference TRBV7-2 and TRBJ1-1, reads GAGVSQSPSNKVTEKGKDVELRCDPISGHTALYWYRQSLGQGLEFLIYFQGNSAPDKSGLPSDRFSAERTGGSVSTLTIQRTQQEDSAVYLCASSRGGWNTEAFFGQGTRLTVV.

The count of this clone is one. V usage is TRBV5-1 and J usage is TRBJ2-1; D ambiguous. The V and J ends lost 0 bases and 6 bases respectively, with 7 bases between them. The CDR3 loop spans 13 amino acids. The germline V gene encodes CDR1 SGHRS and CDR2 YFSETQ. CDR3 DNA: TGCGCCAGCAGCTTGGTTTTCGGCAATGAGCAGTTCTTC. This encodes CASSLVFGNEQFF.

The chain carries TRBV4-2 and TRBJ1-1, with 8 bases that match TRBD1. Germline assignment: CDR1 LGHNA and CDR2 YNFKEQ. Trimming removed 2 bases from V and 2 bases from J; junction bases left unmatched: 7. This CDR3 has 16 residues. The CDR3: CASSQRRQGINTEAFF. In DNA, the CDR3 is TGTGCCAGCAGCCAAAGGAGACAGGGGATAAACACTGAAGCTTTCTTT.

This chain links TRBV4-2 with TRBJ1-1; the D gene is possibly TRBD1 (6 bases). V was shortened by 3 bases and J by 1 base, with 9 bases between the two germline ends. This CDR3 region has 14 residues. Germline V gene lookup returns CDR1 LGHNA and CDR2 YNFKEQ. This CDR3 is CASSHDRRNTEAFF. The CDR3, as DNA: TGTGCCAGCAGCCACGACAGGAGGAACACTGAAGCTTTCTTT.

J is TRBJ2-5 and V is TRBV4-3, with D hard to call. The CDR3 is made up of 13 amino acids. The germline CDR1 and CDR2 sequences are LGHNA and YSLEER. Trimming left V 4 bases short and J 7 bases short, with 13 bases between. CDR3 protein: CASSPAVTGTQYF. The CDR3 bases are TGCGCCAGCAGCCCCGCAGTCACGGGGACCCAGTACTTC.

The J gene is TRBJ2-5, the V gene TRBV27; 9 nucleotides align to TRBD2. Germline CDR1 MNHEY, CDR2 SMNVEV (reference sequence). V was clipped by 2 bases and J by 3 bases; unmatched bases: 10. The CDR3 has 17 residues. The CDR3 DNA is TGTGCCAGCAGTTTACGTTCTACTAGCGGGTTTAAAGAGACCCAGTACTTC. Translated, it gives CASSLRSTSGFKETQYF.

This chain joins TRBV4-1 and TRBJ2-5; the match to TRBD2 covers 8 bases. CDR1 is MGHRA and CDR2 is YSYEKL in the germline V gene. This CDR3 contains 18 residues. V was pared by 1 base and J by 4 bases, with 14 bases of the junction left unmatched. For the CDR3, the DNA is TGCGCCAGCAGCCAAGTCCTGAGTAGCGGGATAGGGGGAGAGACCCAGTACTTC. It codes for CASSQVLSSGIGGETQYF.

V and J are TRBV19 and TRBJ1-1, with no clear D. V was trimmed by 6 bases and J by 1 base, leaving 9 bases between them. Germline CDR1 and CDR2: LNHDA and SQIVND (reference sequence). The CDR3 length is 13 residues. CDR3 in DNA: TGTGCCAGTAGCCGCAACAGGAACACTGAAGCTTTCTTT. Translated: CASSRNRNTEAFF.

The chain employs TRBV2 and TRBJ2-1, with a weak D call TRBD2 (5 bases). The CDR3 loop spans 15 amino acids. Germline values: CDR1 SNHLY, CDR2 FYNNEI. V lost 4 bases, J lost 5 bases, and 15 bases lay in between. The CDR3 region is CASSAGSRDNNEQFF. In nucleotides, the CDR3 is TGTGCCAGCAGTGCGGGGTCACGAGACAACAATGAGCAGTTCTTC.

J is TRBJ2-7 and V is TRBV3-1 (or the pseudogene TRBV3-2); the D gene is possibly TRBD2 (7 bases). CDR1 is LGHDT and CDR2 is YNNKEL in the germline V gene (reference sequence). V was shortened by 4 bases and J by 4 bases, with 14 bases between the two germline ends. This CDR3 has 14 residues. The CDR3: CASSPRGGPYEQYF. CDR3 coding DNA: TGTGCCAGCAGCCCAAGGGGGGGCCCGTACGAGCAGTACTTC.

This clone was counted only a few times. J is TRBJ2-6 and V is TRBV5-1; D gene ambiguous. The CDR3 covers 15 residues. Germline CDR1 and CDR2: SGHRS and YFSETQ. Trimming removed 6 bases from V and 0 bases from J, with 10 bases in between. The CDR3 coding sequence is TGCGCCAGCAAATTACAGAGCTCTGGGGCCAACGTCCTGACTTTC. This sequence encodes CASKLQSSGANVLTF.

This chain joins TRBV29-1 and TRBJ2-2, with a weak D call TRBD2 (6 bases). CDR1 is SQVTM and CDR2 is ANQGSEA in the germline V gene. The CDR3 sequence is 15 residues long. Trimming took 4 bases from V and 6 from J, leaving 18 bases between them. CDR3 loop: CSVAPRRGVAGELFF. The DNA of the CDR3 is TGCAGCGTTGCTCCCAGGAGGGGTGTGGCCGGGGAGCTGTTTTTT.

This clone was detected only a few times. The J gene is TRBJ2-3, the V gene TRBV7-3; maybe TRBD2 (6 bases). The CDR3 has 16 amino acids. Germline CDR1 is SGHTA and CDR2 is FQGTGA. V lost 4 bases and J lost 4, with 18 bases in between. CDR3: CASSSYSGTLPDTQYF. In DNA, the CDR3 is TGTGCCAGCAGCTCGTATAGCGGAACCCTCCCAGATACGCAGTATTTT.

V and J are TRBV4-3 and TRBJ2-2; 10 bases are shared with TRBD2. The CDR3 loop spans 17 amino acids. From germline, CDR1 is LGHNA and CDR2 YSLEER. J gave up 6 bases and V 1 base, and 8 bases lay outside the gene matches. CDR3: CASSQASAGGRPGELFF. CDR3 DNA: TGCGCCAGCAGCCAAGCCTCAGCGGGAGGGCGTCCCGGGGAGCTGTTTTTT.

The chain joins TRBV30 to TRBJ2-7; tentative D call: TRBD1 (5 bases). Germline V gene lookup returns CDR1 GTSNPN and CDR2 SVGIG (reference sequence). This CDR3 is 13 amino acids long. The V end lost 2 bases, the J end lost 5 bases, and 13 bases lay between the germline ends. The CDR3 reads CAWSRWGRNEQYF. In DNA, the CDR3 is TGTGCCTGGAGTCGCTGGGGCCGGAACGAGCAGTACTTC.

The chain employs TRBV6-2 or TRBV6-3 and TRBJ1-1; 7 bases are a match to TRBD1. V lost 5 bases, J lost 5 bases, and 5 bases stayed unmatched. This CDR3 is built from 13 residues. Per the germline V gene, CDR1 is MNHEY and CDR2 is SVGEGT. The CDR3 protein is CASSLNRGTEAFF. In DNA form, the CDR3 reads TGTGCCAGCAGTCTAAACAGGGGTACTGAAGCTTTCTTT.

The chain has TRBV29-1 and TRBJ1-2, with D hard to call. Germline loops: CDR1 SQVTM, CDR2 ANQGSEA. This CDR3 is built from 13 residues. V was clipped by 8 bases and J by 4 bases, with 17 bases between them. CDR3 residues: CSTREDGLYGYTF. The CDR3 nucleotides read TGCAGCACCCGGGAGGACGGACTCTATGGCTACACCTTC.

The chain carries TRBV4-2 and TRBJ2-3; D might be TRBD2 (5 bases). The germline gives CDR1 LGHNA, CDR2 YNFKEQ. CDR3 length: 16 residues. V was clipped by 2 bases and J by 2 bases, with 14 bases between them. The CDR3: CASSQQLGGSTDTQYF. CDR3 DNA: TGTGCCAGCAGCCAACAGCTAGGAGGATCCACAGATACGCAGTATTTT.

This chain joins TRBV5-3 and TRBJ2-1; TRBD2 agrees at 8 bases. TRBV5-3 is an ORF for which the function is uncertain. With V trimmed by 4 bases and J by 0 bases, 21 bases remained unmatched. This CDR3 has 21 residues. The CDR3 DNA follows: TGTGCCAGAAGCGCAGGAGAAAGATCGCCTAGCGGGCCAAGCTCCTACAATGAGCAGTTCTTC. It yields the protein CARSAGERSPSGPSSYNEQFF.

This chain connects TRBV29-1 to TRBJ2-7, with 9 bases fitting TRBD1. The ends lost 7 bases at V and 3 bases at J; junction bases unmatched: 4. The CDR3 is 12 amino acids. Germline V lookup: CDR1 SQVTM, CDR2 ANQGSEA. This CDR3 is CSARTGVYEQYF. Here the CDR3 DNA reads TGCAGCGCCCGGACAGGGGTCTACGAGCAGTACTTC.

Here the CDR3 DNA reads TGTGCCAGCAACAATTCTCCCTATGGCTACACCTTC. It codes for CASNNSPYGYTF. The chain links TRBV27 to TRBJ1-2; D is ambiguous. Germline V lookup: CDR1 MNHEY, CDR2 SMNVEV (reference sequence). This CDR3 has 12 residues. The V gene lost 7 bases and the J gene lost 4 bases, with 10 bases spanning the gap.